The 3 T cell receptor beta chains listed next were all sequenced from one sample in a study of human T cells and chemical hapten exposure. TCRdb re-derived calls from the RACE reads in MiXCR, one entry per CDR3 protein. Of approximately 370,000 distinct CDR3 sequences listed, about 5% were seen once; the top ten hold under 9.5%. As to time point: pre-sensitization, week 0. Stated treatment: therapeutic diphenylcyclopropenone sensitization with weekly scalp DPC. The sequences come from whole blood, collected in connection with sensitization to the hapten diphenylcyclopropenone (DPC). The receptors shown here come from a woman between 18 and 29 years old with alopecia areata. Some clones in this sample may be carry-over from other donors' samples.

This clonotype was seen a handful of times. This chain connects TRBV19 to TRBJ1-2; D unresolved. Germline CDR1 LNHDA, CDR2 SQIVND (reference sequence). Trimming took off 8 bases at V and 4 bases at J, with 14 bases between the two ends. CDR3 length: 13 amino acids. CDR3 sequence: CASVSLGSYGYTF. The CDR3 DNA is TGTGCCAGTGTCAGTCTGGGGAGCTATGGCTACACCTTC.

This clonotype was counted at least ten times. The CDR3 protein is CASTSPGTPGDSPLHF. The CDR3 bases are TGTGCCAGCACCTCACCCGGGACCCCAGGGGATTCACCCCTCCACTTT. The chain uses TRBV28 and TRBJ1-6; possibly TRBD1 for D (6 bases). CDR3 length: 16 residues. Between the trimmed V and J ends, which lost 7 bases and 8 bases, there was a span of 21 bases. Germline values: CDR1 MDHEN, CDR2 SYDVKM.

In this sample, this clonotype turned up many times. The CDR3 sequence is CASSPRGNTIYF. The DNA for the CDR3 is TGTGCCAGCAGCCCACGGGGAAACACCATATATTTT. The rearrangement joins TRBV7-8 to TRBJ1-3, with D hard to call. The V gene's germline CDR1 is SGHVS and CDR2 FQNEAQ. Trimming removed 5 bases from V and 4 bases from J, with 6 bases in between. The CDR3 consists of 12 residues.